These 30 T cell receptor beta chains were sequenced from one sample in a study of T cell changes during pregnancy in multiple sclerosis. The data were produced by immunoSEQ multiplex PCR, yet TCRdb's version contains in-frame clones alone and is incomplete. The sample lists more than 80,000 clones; about 95% were seen once. The source was peripheral blood, collected in the second trimester of pregnancy. The receptors stem from a female donor with multiple sclerosis, enrolled in a pregnancy study.

CDR3 coding DNA: TGTGCCAGCAGCTTGACTCGTACCGGTGAGACCCAGTACTTC. Its translation: CASSLTRTGETQYF. This rearrangement joins TRBV11-2 to TRBJ2-5; D call uncertain. Deletions cut 3 bases from V and 5 bases from J, with 13 bases between. Germline V CDR1 and CDR2: SGHAT, FQNNGV. This CDR3 contains 14 residues.

The gene calls are TRBV11-2 and TRBJ2-1; 12 bases are shared with TRBD2. The germline V gene encodes CDR1 SGHAT and CDR2 FQNNGV. V trimming: 3 bases; J trimming: 9 bases; junction bases outside the gene matches: 12. The CDR3 runs to 17 residues. CDR3 amino acids: CASSFDLWTSGTGEQFF. CDR3 nucleotide sequence: TGTGCCAGCAGCTTCGACCTTTGGACTAGCGGGACAGGTGAGCAGTTCTTC.

The chain uses TRBV2 and TRBJ2-7; maybe TRBD2 (6 bases). Trimming left V 3 bases short and J 5 bases short, with 20 bases between. This CDR3 has 16 residues. Germline V CDR1 and CDR2: SNHLY, FYNNEI. The CDR3 loop reads CASSDPGVTIRDEQYF. In nucleotides, the CDR3 is TGTGCCAGCAGTGATCCGGGGGTCACGATTAGAGACGAGCAGTACTTC.

The chain joins TRBV5-6 to TRBJ1-2; TRBD1 matches 7 bases. The V gene's germline CDR1 is SGHDT and CDR2 YYEEEE. The CDR3 has 11 amino acids. The junction had 6 bases not matched to a gene; V was cut back by 8 bases and J by 8 bases. The CDR3 sequence: CASGQDEGYTF. The CDR3 DNA reads TGTGCCAGTGGACAGGACGAAGGCTACACCTTC.

CDR3 region: CASSEPGEKETQYF. The CDR3 coding sequence is TGCGCCAGCAGTGAGCCGGGAGAAAAAGAGACCCAGTACTTC. V usage is TRBV10-1 and J usage is TRBJ2-5; D perhaps matches TRBD2 (6 bases). The V end was cut by 2 bases, the J end by 3 bases, with 10 bases between. Germline V gene data show CDR1 as WNHNN and CDR2 as SYGVQD (reference sequence). This CDR3 has 14 amino acids.

CDR3 residues: CASSVGRVTGELFF. CDR3 nucleotide sequence: TGTGCCAGCAGCGTAGGGAGGGTCACCGGGGAGCTGTTTTTT. The chain uses TRBV9 and TRBJ2-2; D possibly corresponds to TRBD2 (6 bases). Germline V gene sequence: CDR1 SGDLS, CDR2 YYNGEE. V was clipped by 0 bases and J by 4 bases, with 7 bases between them. The length of the CDR3 is 14 residues.

The CDR3 region is CASSLVGPAGGYYEQYF. In DNA, the CDR3 is TGTGCCAGCAGCTTAGTAGGCCCTGCGGGAGGGTATTACGAGCAGTACTTC. V and J are TRBV7-9 and TRBJ2-7; 9 bases align to TRBD2. Per the germline V gene, CDR1 is SEHNR and CDR2 is FQNEAQ (reference sequence). The CDR3 spans 17 residues. After removal of 1 base from V and 4 bases from J, the junction contained 11 bases not matched to a gene. Using reference TRBV7-9 and TRBJ2-7 for the parts outside the CDR3, the full variable domain is DTGVSQNPRHKITKRGQNVTFRCDPISEHNRLYWYRQTLGQGPEFLTYFQNEAQLEKSRLLSDRFSAERPKGSFSTLEIQRTEQGDSAMYLCASSLVGPAGGYYEQYFGPGTRLTVT.

The V call is TRBV27, the J call TRBJ2-7; no reliable D call. Germline V CDR1 and CDR2: MNHEY, SMNVEV (reference sequence). Trimming removed 4 bases at V and 4 bases at J, with 5 bases between. The CDR3 is made up of 11 amino acids. In nucleotides, the CDR3 is TGTGCCAGCAGTTCCCCTTACGAGCAGTACTTC. Its protein is CASSSPYEQYF.

The chain links TRBV5-1 to TRBJ2-3, with 10 positions matching TRBD2. The CDR3 extends over 17 amino acids. Looked up from germline, CDR1 is SGHRS and CDR2 is YFSETQ. V lost 1 base and J lost 4; bases outside the gene matches: 9. Here the CDR3 DNA reads TGCGCCAGCAGCTTGTCTCTAGCGGGAGTCGGATCAGATACGCAGTATTTT. It translates to CASSLSLAGVGSDTQYF.

V usage is TRBV2 and J usage is TRBJ1-5, with D maybe TRBD1 (5 bases). The CDR3 is 13 amino acids. Germline CDR1 and CDR2: SNHLY and FYNNEI. The V end lost 6 bases, the J end lost 4 bases, and 10 bases lay between the germline ends. The CDR3, as DNA: TGTGCCAGCAGGGGGCCGGTGAATCAGCCCCAGCATTTT. It specifies CASRGPVNQPQHF.

This sequence joins TRBV11-2 and TRBJ2-7, with D possibly being TRBD2 (5 bases). This CDR3 region has 13 residues. V lost 6 bases and J lost 0, with 9 bases in between. Per germline, CDR1 SGHAT and CDR2 FQNNGV. CDR3 region: CASSVTTSYEQYF. The CDR3 DNA reads as TGTGCCAGCAGTGTGACTACCTCCTACGAGCAGTACTTC.

The rearrangement joins TRBV19 to TRBJ2-7, with 11 bases identical to TRBD2. Germline V gene sequence: CDR1 LNHDA, CDR2 SQIVND (reference sequence). The CDR3 covers 14 residues. Trimming cost V 7 bases and J 4 bases; bases outside gene matches: 6. CDR3 sequence: CASNTGLADYEQYF. CDR3 DNA: TGTGCCAGTAATACGGGACTAGCGGATTACGAGCAGTACTTC. Based on the CDR3 plus reference TRBV19 and TRBJ2-7, the full variable domain is DGGITQSPKYLFRKEGQNVTLSCEQNLNHDAMYWYRQDPGQGLRLIYYSQIVNDFQKGDIAEGYSVSREKKESFPLTVTSAQKNPTAFYLCASNTGLADYEQYFGPGTRLTVT.

The chain combines TRBV30 with TRBJ2-3; tentatively, D is TRBD1 (5 bases). Germline CDR1 and CDR2: GTSNPN and SVGIG (reference sequence). V was trimmed by 4 bases and J by 3 bases, leaving 8 bases between them. The CDR3 consists of 12 residues. Here the CDR3 DNA reads TGTGCCTGGACGCAGGGTACAGATACGCAGTATTTT. It specifies CAWTQGTDTQYF.

The chain uses TRBV6-5 and TRBJ2-2; D gene unclear. The CDR3 totals 12 residues. The V gene's germline CDR1 is MNHEY and CDR2 SVGAGI. With 4 bases removed from V and 6 bases from J, the gap between germline ends came to 6 bases. The CDR3 region is CASSLGSGELFF. CDR3 coding DNA: TGTGCCAGCAGTTTGGGCTCCGGGGAGCTGTTTTTT.

The chain links TRBV19 to TRBJ1-1; 8 bases map to TRBD1. V was pared by 5 bases and J by 3 bases, with 8 bases of the junction left unmatched. The CDR3 has 15 amino acids. CDR1 LNHDA and CDR2 SQIVND come from the germline V gene (reference sequence). CDR3: CASSPQGAGDTEAFF. CDR3 nucleotides: TGTGCCAGTAGTCCCCAGGGGGCAGGAGACACTGAAGCTTTCTTT.

The chain carries TRBV19 and TRBJ2-2, with D uncertain. Between the trimmed V and J ends, which lost 3 bases and 0 bases, there was a span of 11 bases. The CDR3 is 16 residues long. The germline V gene encodes CDR1 LNHDA and CDR2 SQIVND (reference sequence). The DNA for the CDR3 is TGTGCCAGTAGTATCCCCGGGTCCGCGAACACCGGGGAGCTGTTTTTT. This codes for CASSIPGSANTGELFF.

The rearrangement joins TRBV9 to TRBJ1-3; tentatively, D is TRBD1 (5 bases). Germline values: CDR1 SGDLS, CDR2 YYNGEE. The V end lost 3 bases, the J end lost 3 bases, and 10 bases lay between the germline ends. The length of the CDR3 is 14 residues. This CDR3 is CASSAEDSGNTIYF. DNA of the CDR3: TGTGCCAGCAGCGCGGAAGACAGTGGAAACACCATATATTTT.

This sequence joins TRBV7-8 and TRBJ1-5; 7 bases are shared with TRBD1. The CDR3 runs to 14 residues. Germline V gives CDR1 SGHVS, CDR2 FQNEAQ. The J segment lost 5 bases and the V segment lost 3 bases, leaving 4 bases of the junction unmatched. CDR3 in DNA: TGTGCCAGCAGCTTCAGACAGGGAGATCAGCCCCAGCATTTT. Its translation is CASSFRQGDQPQHF. The whole variable domain, remainder taken from reference TRBV7-8 and TRBJ1-5, is GAGVSQSPRYKVAKRGQDVALRCDPISGHVSLFWYQQALGQGPEFLTYFQNEAQLDKSGLPSDRFFAERPEGSVSTLKIQRTQQEDSAVYLCASSFRQGDQPQHFGDGTRLSIL.

This clone was recorded once. The V call is TRBV19, the J call TRBJ2-1; TRBD1 matches 9 bases. Germline V lookup: CDR1 LNHDA, CDR2 SQIVND (reference sequence). The ends lost 7 bases at V and 4 bases at J; junction bases unmatched: 8. The CDR3 spans 15 residues. Here the CDR3 DNA reads TGTGCCAGTAAAGTGGACAGGGGACTGTACAATGAGCAGTTCTTC. Translating it yields CASKVDRGLYNEQFF.

The chain recombines TRBV5-1 with TRBJ2-1, with TRBD2 matching over 10 bases. The germline CDR1 and CDR2 sequences are SGHRS and YFSETQ. The CDR3 has 15 amino acids. Unmatched junction bases numbered 8, after V lost 5 bases and J lost 6 bases. CDR3 loop: CASRPGTSVLNEQFF. CDR3 nucleotide sequence: TGCGCCAGCAGACCCGGGACTAGCGTCCTCAATGAGCAGTTCTTC.

V and J are TRBV7-6 and TRBJ1-1; a weak D match, TRBD1 (5 bases). The germline V gene encodes CDR1 SGHVS and CDR2 FNYEAQ. Trimming shortened V by 5 bases and J by 4 bases, and 20 bases separated the two germline ends. The CDR3 covers 16 residues. The CDR3 region has the DNA TGTGCCAGCAGCCTTCGTTGGGGGGGAACATCCACTGAAGCTTTCTTT. Its protein is CASSLRWGGTSTEAFF.

This clone was seen once. In nucleotides, the CDR3 is TGTGCCAGCAGCCAAGAGGGCTGGGCCTCCTACAATGAGCAGTTCTTC. This codes for CASSQEGWASYNEQFF. The chain employs TRBV7-9 and TRBJ2-1; D might be TRBD2 (5 bases). The V gene lost 5 bases and the J gene lost 0 bases, with 14 bases spanning the gap. This CDR3 spans 16 amino acids. Looked up from germline, CDR1 is SEHNR and CDR2 is FQNEAQ (reference sequence).

This clone was counted a single time. J is TRBJ2-2 and V is TRBV9; TRBD2 is a possible D gene (6 bases). From germline, CDR1 is SGDLS and CDR2 YYNGEE. The V end was cut by 0 bases, the J end by 2 bases, with 20 bases between. This CDR3 has 19 amino acids. The CDR3 region is CASSVEPLRVSGNTGELFF. Written as DNA, the CDR3 is TGTGCCAGCAGCGTAGAACCTCTTAGGGTTAGCGGAAACACCGGGGAGCTGTTTTTT.

This chain uses TRBV29-1 with TRBJ1-1, with TRBD1 matching 7 bases. The CDR3 contains 11 residues. Losses at the gene ends were 5 bases for V and 7 bases for J; bases not matched to a gene: 4. Germline CDR1 SQVTM, CDR2 ANQGSEA. CDR3 sequence (DNA): TGCAGCGTTTCGGACAGGTATGAAGCTTTCTTT. Translation: CSVSDRYEAFF.

The rearrangement links TRBV5-1 to TRBJ2-2; D possibly corresponds to TRBD2 (6 bases). The germline CDR1 and CDR2 sequences are SGHRS and YFSETQ. Trimming took 4 bases from V and 1 from J, leaving 8 bases between them. The CDR3 totals 14 residues. DNA of the CDR3: TGCGCCAGCAGCGCGGGAAAGAACACCGGGGAGCTGTTTTTT. Its translation: CASSAGKNTGELFF.

The chain combines TRBV9 with TRBJ2-6; TRBD1 aligns across 10 bases. The CDR3 loop spans 19 amino acids. Germline lookup yields CDR1 SGDLS and CDR2 YYNGEE. Losses at the gene ends were 3 bases for V and 6 bases for J; bases not matched to a gene: 15. CDR3 bases: TGTGCCAGCAGCGGAGGGACAGGGGTTCCGCAGAGGTTGGCCAACGTCCTGACTTTC. This encodes CASSGGTGVPQRLANVLTF.

This clone occurred once. V gene TRBV4-3 combines with J gene TRBJ2-7, with TRBD2 identical over 11 bases. Germline loops: CDR1 LGHNA, CDR2 YSLEER. The CDR3 totals 18 residues. V lost 0 bases to trimming and J lost 2 bases; unmatched junction nucleotides: 9. The CDR3 DNA follows: TGCGCCAGCAGCCAAGAGACGCCCGGGACTAGCGGAGCCTACGAGCAGTACTTC. Residues: CASSQETPGTSGAYEQYF.

V is TRBV10-3 and J is TRBJ2-5; TRBD2 agrees at 10 bases. This CDR3 has 17 residues. V shed 4 bases and J 3 bases; nucleotides not matched to a gene: 11. CDR1 is ENHRY, CDR2 SYGVKD, per germline. In nucleotides, the CDR3 is TGTGCCATCAGTGCGGGGATAGTAGCGGGAGGTGAAGAGACCCAGTACTTC. Translated, it gives CAISAGIVAGGEETQYF.

This clone was observed a handful of times. V and J are TRBV6-4 and TRBJ2-2, with 12 bases identical to TRBD1. After removal of 0 bases from V and 12 bases from J, the junction contained 5 bases not matched to a gene. The CDR3 has 15 residues. Germline V gives CDR1 MRHNA, CDR2 SNTAGT. CDR3 residues: CASSDSGTGGAKLFF. CDR3 in DNA: TGTGCCAGCAGTGACTCCGGGACAGGGGGCGCAAAGCTGTTTTTT.

The rearrangement uses TRBV4-3 and TRBJ2-7; 10 nucleotides agree with TRBD2. This CDR3 contains 15 residues. Trimming took 4 bases from V and 7 from J; bases not matched to a gene: 10. CDR1 LGHNA and CDR2 YSLEER come from the germline V gene. The CDR3 spells CASSPLLAGVGEQYF. The CDR3 DNA reads TGCGCCAGCAGCCCCCTCCTAGCGGGAGTAGGGGAGCAGTACTTC.